This entry lists 18 T cell receptor beta chains sequenced from one sample in a study of shared clonotypes between healthy human individuals. Libraries were prepared by immunoSEQ multiplex PCR; TCRdb keeps only in-frame clonotypes and omits some of them. This sample carries some 2.3 million clones, approximately 93% of them seen once, and the ten largest clones take 0.39%. The material sequenced was naive CD4+ T cells from PBMCs. Regarding subset: CD45RA+ positively selected. The origin of the receptors is a man aged 18 to 35 in good health. Some clones in this sample may be carry-over from other donors' samples.

The V gene is TRBV5-4, the J gene TRBJ1-1, with 7 bases matching TRBD1. V shed 6 bases, J shed 1 base, and the junction held 9 bases outside the gene matches. CDR1 and CDR2 from the germline V gene are SGHNT and YYREEE (reference sequence). The CDR3 runs to 15 residues. CDR3 amino acids: CASTSGGTENTEAFF. CDR3 coding DNA: TGTGCCAGCACATCCGGGGGGACAGAGAACACTGAAGCTTTCTTT.

This chain links TRBV7-7 with TRBJ2-3, with D perhaps TRBD1 or TRBD2 (6 bases each). The germline CDR1 and CDR2 sequences are SSHAT and FNYEAQ (reference sequence). This CDR3 region has 14 residues. V shed 5 bases and J shed 3 bases, with 12 bases lying between them. The CDR3 DNA is TGTGCCAGCAGCACGGGGGCAGGGACAGATACGCAGTATTTT. Its translation is CASSTGAGTDTQYF.

The chain combines TRBV28 with TRBJ2-1, with D perhaps TRBD2 (6 bases). V was trimmed by 3 bases and J by 7 bases, leaving 16 bases between them. This CDR3 spans 15 amino acids. CDR1 and CDR2 from the germline V gene are MDHEN and SYDVKM. The CDR3 nucleotides are TGTGCCAGCAGTTTTACCGGTCGGGAGTTTAATGAGCAGTTCTTC. Translating it yields CASSFTGREFNEQFF.

The V and J genes are TRBV27 and TRBJ2-2; tentative D call: TRBD2 (5 bases). CDR1 and CDR2 (germline): MNHEY, SMNVEV (reference sequence). This CDR3 is built from 14 residues. Trimming stripped 6 bases from V and 13 bases from J, with 21 bases between. The CDR3 loop is CASSEKSGRGWLFF. The CDR3 nucleotides read TGTGCCAGCAGCGAAAAGAGTGGGAGAGGGTGGCTGTTTTTT.

The V and J genes are TRBV27 and TRBJ2-7, with 9 bases lining up with TRBD1. CDR1 and CDR2 (germline): MNHEY, SMNVEV (reference sequence). The CDR3 totals 14 residues. The ends lost 6 bases at V and 2 bases at J; junction bases unmatched: 5. The CDR3 is CASRKDRGPYEQYF. The CDR3 DNA follows: TGTGCCAGCAGAAAGGACAGGGGCCCCTACGAGCAGTACTTC.

This rearrangement joins TRBV5-1 to TRBJ1-3, with no clear D. Trimming stripped 0 bases from V and 0 bases from J, with 10 bases between. This CDR3 is built from 16 residues. The V gene's germline CDR1 is SGHRS and CDR2 YFSETQ. CDR3 in DNA: TGCGCCAGCAGCTTGGGGGTTTTCGACTCTGGAAACACCATATATTTT. Translation: CASSLGVFDSGNTIYF.

About this clone itself: This same CDR3 is encoded by further DNA sequences in the sample. J is TRBJ1-2 and V is TRBV6-5; D not resolved. The germline CDR1 and CDR2 sequences are MNHEY and SVGAGI. The CDR3 runs to 13 residues. V was trimmed by 3 bases and J by 4 bases, leaving 9 bases between them. CDR3 sequence: CASSYGGSYGYTF. CDR3 in DNA: TGTGCCAGCAGTTATGGCGGCTCCTATGGCTACACCTTC.

A word on this clone: Other DNA sequences in the sample encode the same CDR3. The gene calls are TRBV11-2 and TRBJ2-3; D unclear. The CDR3 covers 13 residues. Germline CDR1 reads SGHAT; CDR2 reads FQNNGV. V was pared by 1 base and J by 4 bases, with 6 bases between. The CDR3 spells CASSLGPPDTQYF. The CDR3 DNA sequence: TGTGCCAGCAGCTTAGGGCCCCCAGATACGCAGTATTTT.

A word on this clone: Other DNA sequences in the sample encode the same CDR3. The chain carries TRBV5-1 and TRBJ2-5; 8 bases align to TRBD1. Germline CDR1 SGHRS, CDR2 YFSETQ. The CDR3 contains 14 residues. With V trimmed by 3 bases and J by 1 base, 2 bases remained unmatched. DNA of the CDR3: TGCGCCAGCAGCTCTACAGGGGGCCAAGAGACCCAGTACTTC. Translation: CASSSTGGQETQYF.

The chain links TRBV10-3 to TRBJ2-1, with 9 bases aligning to TRBD2. The CDR3 is 14 amino acids. The V segment lost 6 bases and the J segment 8 bases; nucleotides outside the gene matches: 8. CDR1 is ENHRY and CDR2 is SYGVKD in the germline V gene. In DNA form, the CDR3 reads TGTGCCATCAGAGAGGGGACTAGCCTCGATGAGCAGTTCTTC. It yields the protein CAIREGTSLDEQFF.

The chain has TRBV5-4 and TRBJ2-1, with 11 bases that match TRBD1. Losses at the gene ends were 4 bases for V and 6 bases for J; bases not matched to a gene: 9. From germline, CDR1 is SGHNT and CDR2 YYREEE (reference sequence). The CDR3 runs to 16 residues. CDR3 sequence (DNA): TGTGCCAGCAGCCGTCCCTTGGGACAGGGGGGCAATGAGCAGTTCTTC. This codes for CASSRPLGQGGNEQFF.

This clone appeared once. The V call is TRBV9, the J call TRBJ1-3; unclear D gene. This CDR3 is built from 15 residues. V gave up 2 bases and J gave up 0 bases, with 9 bases separating them. Germline assignment: CDR1 SGDLS and CDR2 YYNGEE. The CDR3 is CASSVIADSGNTIYF. In nucleotides, the CDR3 is TGTGCCAGCAGCGTGATCGCAGACTCTGGAAACACCATATATTTT.

The chain uses TRBV2 and TRBJ2-1; 10 bases align to TRBD2. Germline lookup yields CDR1 SNHLY and CDR2 FYNNEI. There are 16 residues in the CDR3. V gave up 7 bases and J gave up 2 bases; unmatched junction bases: 8. Here the CDR3 reads CASKPSGRAAYNEQFF. The CDR3 DNA reads as TGTGCCAGCAAACCCAGCGGGAGGGCCGCCTACAATGAGCAGTTCTTC.

A single count supports this clone. The rearrangement uses TRBV27 and TRBJ2-1, with 12 bases matching TRBD2. Germline V CDR1 and CDR2: MNHEY, SMNVEV (reference sequence). With 3 bases clipped from V and 6 bases from J, the junction kept 9 bases outside the gene matches. CDR3 length: 17 residues. For the CDR3, the DNA is TGTGCCAGCAGTTTGGTGCTAGCGGGAGGGCTGCGCAATGAGCAGTTCTTC. It specifies CASSLVLAGGLRNEQFF.

This chain connects TRBV9 to TRBJ2-1; D gene unclear. Trimming removed 0 bases from V and 5 bases from J, with 9 bases in between. CDR1 is SGDLS, CDR2 YYNGEE, per germline. The CDR3 consists of 14 residues. This CDR3 reads CASSVASFDNEQFF. CDR3 bases: TGTGCCAGCAGCGTAGCGTCCTTTGACAATGAGCAGTTCTTC.

The chain combines TRBV7-2 with TRBJ2-7, with 10 bases fitting TRBD2. The CDR3 loop spans 16 amino acids. Germline CDR1 is SGHTA and CDR2 is FQGNSA. V lost 1 base, J lost 7 bases, and 10 bases stayed unmatched. Here the CDR3 DNA reads TGTGCCAGCAGCTTAGGCCCTGGACTAGCGGTGGATGAGCAGTACTTC. It translates to CASSLGPGLAVDEQYF.

The rearrangement links TRBV6-5 to TRBJ1-1; 9 nucleotides align to TRBD1. The trim removed 6 bases at V and 4 bases at J, leaving 9 bases unmatched. The germline gives CDR1 MNHEY, CDR2 SVGAGI. The CDR3 sequence is 15 residues long. The CDR3 is CASRTQGAPRTEAFF. CDR3 in DNA: TGTGCCAGCAGAACACAGGGGGCCCCGCGCACTGAAGCTTTCTTT.

Turning to this clone: The sample holds other DNA sequences that translate to the same CDR3. This chain links TRBV7-2 with TRBJ2-7; D is unclear. The CDR3 contains 12 residues. Per germline, CDR1 SGHTA and CDR2 FQGNSA. V was shortened by 5 bases and J by 2 bases, with 7 bases between the two germline ends. Here the CDR3 reads CASSPRPYEQYF. In DNA form, the CDR3 reads TGTGCCAGCAGCCCCAGACCCTACGAGCAGTACTTC. Complete variable domain (other parts from reference TRBV7-2 and TRBJ2-7): GAGVSQSPSNKVTEKGKDVELRCDPISGHTALYWYRQSLGQGLEFLIYFQGNSAPDKSGLPSDRFSAERTGGSVSTLTIQRTQQEDSAVYLCASSPRPYEQYFGPGTRLTVT.